This T cell receptor (beta chain) stems from a study of T cell repertoires in cytomegalovirus infection. TCRdb processed the reads anew with MiXCR; each CDR3 protein has one entry. In the table there are 550,000 to 700,000 distinct CDR3 sequences, about 39% of which are singletons. The junction had 8 bases not matched to a gene; V was cut back by 3 bases and J by 5 bases. The CDR3 is 15 residues long. This clonotype was seen a handful of times. The antigen is unknown. The sample consisted of cultured PBMCs, taken from culture after CMV antigen stimulation. V is TRBV12-3 or TRBV12-4 and J is TRBJ1-2; the match to TRBD1 covers 8 bases. The TCR was taken from a human donor in good health (CMV status not recorded). Some clones in this sample may be carry-over from other donors' samples. CDR3 loop: CASSLAQGAFYGYTF. CDR3 coding DNA: TGTGCCAGCAGTTTGGCCCAGGGGGCTTTTTATGGCTACACCTTC.